These T cell receptor beta chains were read from a single sample in a study of blood T cell repertoires in COVID-19. The data were produced by immunoSEQ multiplex PCR, yet TCRdb's version contains in-frame clones alone and is incomplete. This sample carries 140,000 to 150,000 clones, around 84% of them seen once, and the ten largest clones take around 9.6%. Sequenced sample: peripheral blood. Receptors originate from a man aged 55 to 70 with active or convalescent COVID-19. The CDR3 runs from the conserved cysteine through the conserved F or W. The order of the fields is V gene, clone size, D gene, CDR3 length, J gene, CDR3 DNA, CDR3 protein. D genes are given only for firm matches. Only part of the rows carry a size: once, few, many, or a class if the clone is expanded.

TRBV2	once	TRBD2	12	TRBJ2-5	TGTGCCAGCAGCGAGCGGGATATGACCCAGTACTTC	CASSERDMTQYF
TRBV11-3	-	-	14	TRBJ1-5	TGTGCCAGCAGCTTAGCAGGGGGCAATCAGCCCCAGCATTTT	CASSLAGGNQPQHF
TRBV5-5	-	-	12	TRBJ1-4	TGTGCCAGCAGCTTGGAACTTGAAAAACTGTTTTTT	CASSLELEKLFF
TRBV2	-	-	10	TRBJ1-6	TGTGCCCCTGGGAGGTCACCCCTCCACTTT	CAPGRSPLHF
TRBV4-1	-	-	17	TRBJ1-1	TGCGCCAGCAGCCAAGATAGGTTATCAGGGTCGAGCACTGAAGCTTTCTTT	CASSQDRLSGSSTEAFF
TRBV24-1	once	TRBD2	17	TRBJ2-2	TGTGCCACCAGTGATACCCTAGCGGGGGGGAACACCGGGGAGCTGTTTTTT	CATSDTLAGGNTGELFF
TRBV6-7	-	TRBD1	15	TRBJ2-5	TGTGCCAGCAGGCGGCGGACAGGTGAATGGGAGACCCAGTACTTC	CASRRRTGEWETQYF
TRBV7-2	-	-	14	TRBJ1-2	TGTGCCAGCAGCTTAGGTGGGGCCCGAGTGTGGTACACCTTC	CASSLGGARVWYTF
TRBV5-4	-	-	15	TRBJ2-6	TGTGCCAGCAGCTTCCCAGGATCGGGGGCCAACGTCCTGACTTTC	CASSFPGSGANVLTF
TRBV12-3/TRBV12-4	-	-	13	TRBJ1-2	TGTGCCAGCAGTCTACTGACAGACTATGGCTACACCTTC	CASSLLTDYGYTF
TRBV30	-	-	12	TRBJ1-2	TGTGCCTGGAGTCGGCCGGACATCCTCTACACCTTC	CAWSRPDILYTF
TRBV6-6	-	-	15	TRBJ2-6	TGTGCCAGCAGTTCTCGTAAATATGGGGCCAACGTCCTGACTTTC	CASSSRKYGANVLTF
TRBV6-2/TRBV6-3	-	-	13	TRBJ1-2	TGTGCCAGCAGTTATTCAGTTAACTATGGCTACACCTTC	CASSYSVNYGYTF
TRBV6-6	-	TRBD1	19	TRBJ2-6	TGTGCCAGCAGTCCCCGTCCGGACAGGGGAGGGCCTGGGGCCAACGTCCTGACTTTC	CASSPRPDRGGPGANVLTF
TRBV5-1	-	-	15	TRBJ1-1	TGCGCCAGCAGCACCGGGTCCTCGTTGAACACTGAAGCTTTCTTT	CASSTGSSLNTEAFF
TRBV12-3/TRBV12-4	-	-	13	TRBJ1-1	TGTGCCAGTTTACAGGGCCCGAACACTGAAGCTTTCTTT	CASLQGPNTEAFF
TRBV11-2	once	TRBD2	18	TRBJ2-2	TGTGCCAGCAGCTTCGGGACTAGCGGGGCGAGCCACCCGGGGGAGCTGTTTTTT	CASSFGTSGASHPGELFF
TRBV7-7	-	-	15	TRBJ2-2	TGTGCTAGCAGTAGTTACAGGGCATCTACCGGGGAGCTGTTTTTT	CASSSYRASTGELFF
TRBV9	once	-	17	TRBJ2-2	TGTGCCAGCAGCGTCGGGGCGGGGGCGGAAAACACCGGGGAGCTGTTTTTT	CASSVGAGAENTGELFF
TRBV7-2	-	-	15	TRBJ2-1	TGTGCCAGCAGCAGAGAAGCGGTTGGGTACAATGAGCAGTTCTTC	CASSREAVGYNEQFF
TRBV27	-	-	14	TRBJ2-4	TGTGCCAGCATGGACAGGAGGGGTGTTGGCATTCAGTACTTC	CASMDRRGVGIQYF
TRBV5-4	-	TRBD1	16	TRBJ1-1	TGTGCCAGCAGCTTGGCAGGGGGCAGTCGGGACACTGAAGCTTTCTTT	CASSLAGGSRDTEAFF
TRBV27	-	-	16	TRBJ2-2	TGTGCCAGCAGTTTTTTCGCAGGGCTGAGCACCGGGGAGCTGTTTTTT	CASSFFAGLSTGELFF
TRBV18	-	TRBD2	18	TRBJ2-3	TGTGCCAGCTCACCACCGTCCAGCGGGAGGGCCGGGACAGATACGCAGTATTTT	CASSPPSSGRAGTDTQYF
TRBV29-1	-	-	13	TRBJ1-2	TGCAGCGTGGAAGAGGGAGCTAACTATGGCTACACCTTC	CSVEEGANYGYTF
TRBV7-8	-	TRBD1	17	TRBJ2-1	TGTGCCAGCAGAAAGGACAGGGGGGCGAGCTCCTACAATGAGCAGTTCTTC	CASRKDRGASSYNEQFF
TRBV6-2/TRBV6-3	-	TRBD2	18	TRBJ2-5	TGTGCCAGCAGTTACGGACTAGCGGGAGAGTGGGGGCAAGAGACCCAGTACTTC	CASSYGLAGEWGQETQYF
TRBV5-1	-	TRBD1	15	TRBJ2-1	TGCGCCAGCAGCCCGGGGGACAGGGACCACAATGAGCAGTTCTTC	CASSPGDRDHNEQFF
TRBV7-2	-	-	15	TRBJ1-2	TGTGCCAGCAGCATTGGACAGAACGTTAACTATGGCTACACCTTC	CASSIGQNVNYGYTF
TRBV19	-	TRBD1	16	TRBJ1-3	TGTGCCAGTAGTGCATCAAGGACAGGGAATCGGAACACCATATATTTT	CASSASRTGNRNTIYF
TRBV4-3	-	-	14	TRBJ1-2	TGCGCCAGCAGCCGCCAAAATCGGAGGGAGGGCTACACCTTC	CASSRQNRREGYTF
TRBV19	-	-	16	TRBJ1-2	TGTGCCACCAATAGCGAGGCGACCCGGACTAACTATGGCTACACCTTC	CATNSEATRTNYGYTF
TRBV6-5	-	-	16	TRBJ2-2	TGTGCCAGCAGTTCGGCGGGACTCCAGAACACCGGGGAGCTGTTTTTT	CASSSAGLQNTGELFF
TRBV19	-	-	14	TRBJ1-5	TGTGCCAGTAACAGGGCCTATAGCAATCAGCCCCAGCATTTT	CASNRAYSNQPQHF
TRBV4-1	-	-	17	TRBJ1-1	TGCGCCAGCAGCCAAGATGAACGGGAGAACTTGAACACTGAAGCTTTCTTT	CASSQDERENLNTEAFF
TRBV7-2	-	-	16	TRBJ2-7	TGTGCCAGCAGCTTGGGTAGCGGCGTTCTCTCCTACGAGCAGTACTTC	CASSLGSGVLSYEQYF
TRBV7-8	-	-	14	TRBJ1-4	TGTGCCAGCAGCTCCCGACTGATTAATGAAAAACTGTTTTTT	CASSSRLINEKLFF
TRBV6-5	few	TRBD1	12	TRBJ1-1	TGTGCCAGCACAGGGGGGTACACTGAAGCTTTCTTT	CASTGGYTEAFF
TRBV4-3	few	-	16	TRBJ1-6	TGCGCCAGCAGCCAAGAGGCAGGGGATGACAGTTCACCCCTCCACTTT	CASSQEAGDDSSPLHF
TRBV6-4	-	-	12	TRBJ2-2	TGTGCCAGCGCCAGGAACACCGGGGAGCTGTTTTTT	CASARNTGELFF
TRBV27	-	TRBD1	21	TRBJ2-6	TGTGCCAGCAGCCCCCCAATTTCGAGGGGGCCCCTCTCGGGGGGGGCCAACGTCCTGACTTTC	CASSPPISRGPLSGGANVLTF
TRBV2	once	-	14	TRBJ1-2	TGTGCCAGCACTCGGGCAAGGGGCGAGTATGGCTACACCTTC	CASTRARGEYGYTF
TRBV18	-	TRBD1	16	TRBJ1-2	TGTGCCAGCTCTCCAGGACAGGGGGGATTAAACTATGGCTACACCTTC	CASSPGQGGLNYGYTF
TRBV18	-	-	12	TRBJ1-1	TGTGCCAGTCCAACCTCAGGCCCCGAAGCTTTCTTT	CASPTSGPEAFF
TRBV24-1	few	-	21	TRBJ1-1	TGTGCCACCAGTGATTTGCTGAGGGACTCTGCCCTTTTTCTCATGAACACTGAAGCTTTCTTT	CATSDLLRDSALFLMNTEAFF
TRBV12-5	-	-	11	TRBJ2-3	TGTGCTAGTGGTTTGGGCCGGAACCAGGGCTTT	CASGLGRNQGF
TRBV5-4	-	TRBD2	15	TRBJ2-3	TGTGCCAGCAGCTCCGCCTCGCGGGAGGCAGATACGCAGTATTTT	CASSSASREADTQYF
TRBV10-3	few	TRBD1	14	TRBJ1-1	TGTGCCATCAGTGGACAGGGATTATTCCCTGAAGCTTTCTTT	CAISGQGLFPEAFF
TRBV19	-	TRBD1	15	TRBJ2-3	TGTGCCAGTAGTATGATCAGGGGGTTCACAGATACGCAGTATTTT	CASSMIRGFTDTQYF
TRBV2	-	TRBD1	18	TRBJ2-2	TGTGCCAGCAGAAGTTTAGCTTGGGGGACAGCGAACACCGGGGAGCTGTTTTTT	CASRSLAWGTANTGELFF
TRBV7-8	-	TRBD2	15	TRBJ2-1	TGTGCCAGCAGCCATAAGCGGGGGGCCTACAATGAGCAGTTCTTC	CASSHKRGAYNEQFF
TRBV27	-	TRBD1	16	TRBJ1-2	TGTGCCAGCAGTTTCGACGATATAGGGGGCCCCTATGGCTACACCTTC	CASSFDDIGGPYGYTF
TRBV7-2	-	-	15	TRBJ1-6	TGTGCCAGCAGCTTAGGTACAGGGACAAATTCACCCCTCCACTTT	CASSLGTGTNSPLHF